Listed below are T cell receptor beta chains from one sample, sequenced in a study of vaccination and CD4 T cells after COVID-19. TCRdb re-analysed the PCR reads in MiXCR, keeping a single row per CDR3 protein. The data hold 18,000 or so distinct CDR3 sequences, with 53% observed a single time. These TCRs' antigens remain unknown. Sequenced material: CD4+ T cells from blood, cultured in vitro, taken before SARS-CoV-2 vaccination. These receptors were taken from a human donor who had recovered from COVID-19. Both conserved end residues are part of each CDR3.

J | V | CDR3
TRBJ2-7 | TRBV10-3 | CAISGGTGLSEQYF
TRBJ2-6 | TRBV9 | CASSAPDVGSGANVLTF
TRBJ2-7 | TRBV6-5 | CASSYLSSGEAVYEQYF
TRBJ2-7 | TRBV20-1 | CSARTVTYEQYF
TRBJ1-5 | TRBV10-2 | CASSESSGIQPQHF
TRBJ2-7 | TRBV20-1 | CSARAPTGNPYEQYF
TRBJ2-2 | TRBV7-2 | CASSLHRRTGELFF
TRBJ2-7 | TRBV20-1 | CSAPGTGLKSYEQYF
TRBJ2-1 | TRBV24-1 | CATSDYGAGVSNEQFF
TRBJ2-3 | TRBV7-3 | CASSLAGSTDTQYF
TRBJ1-1 | TRBV28 | CASSWTGGAFF
TRBJ2-7 | TRBV7-2 | CASNLWGQGREQYF
TRBJ2-1 | TRBV7-2 | CASSPLLGRAAYNEQFF
TRBJ2-3 | TRBV6-4 | CASSDRGTDTQYF
TRBJ1-2 | TRBV12-5 | CASGLVLGGPPDGYTF
TRBJ2-5 | TRBV28 | CASSLSGHGETQYF
TRBJ1-1 | TRBV28 | CASSLSFGPRANTEAFF
TRBJ2-3 | TRBV24-1 | CATSDDQQGLETGKDTQYF
TRBJ2-1 | TRBV20-1 | CSARAPSGVSYNEQFF
TRBJ2-1 | TRBV20-1 | CSARELAGSPNEQFF
TRBJ2-5 | TRBV6-2/TRBV6-3 | CASSRAPEVETQYF
TRBJ1-1 | TRBV6-1 | CASNSGTEAFF
TRBJ1-1 | TRBV20-1 | CSAHKPGGLDTEAFF
TRBJ1-2 | TRBV30 | CAWSLGQGFGYTF
TRBJ2-3 | TRBV7-2 | CASREAVVTDTQYF
TRBJ1-5 | TRBV20-1 | CSAGGGAANQLQHF
TRBJ2-7 | TRBV10-3 | CAISGTSGREQYF
TRBJ2-5 | TRBV20-1 | CSAPGLAGPEETQYF
TRBJ2-7 | TRBV20-1 | CSARDAKRGTAYEQYF
TRBJ1-1 | TRBV27 | CASSPERQAPLPEAFF
TRBJ1-2 | TRBV7-9 | CASGPYDIIYGYTF
TRBJ2-7 | TRBV24-1 | CATGSDGGIHCEQYF
TRBJ2-7 | TRBV21-1 | CATYSGRMYEQYF
TRBJ2-7 | TRBV6-2/TRBV6-3 | CASRAPATGVEQYF
TRBJ1-6 | TRBV30 | CAWRQGADSPLHF
TRBJ1-5 | TRBV28 | CASSWGVGTNQPQHF
TRBJ2-3 | TRBV20-1 | CSARDAGTPTDTQYF
TRBJ1-5 | TRBV19 | CASSHLNQPQHF
TRBJ1-1 | TRBV6-1 | CASRLASEQTEAFF
TRBJ2-3 | TRBV29-1 | CSVEDPARGTDTQYF